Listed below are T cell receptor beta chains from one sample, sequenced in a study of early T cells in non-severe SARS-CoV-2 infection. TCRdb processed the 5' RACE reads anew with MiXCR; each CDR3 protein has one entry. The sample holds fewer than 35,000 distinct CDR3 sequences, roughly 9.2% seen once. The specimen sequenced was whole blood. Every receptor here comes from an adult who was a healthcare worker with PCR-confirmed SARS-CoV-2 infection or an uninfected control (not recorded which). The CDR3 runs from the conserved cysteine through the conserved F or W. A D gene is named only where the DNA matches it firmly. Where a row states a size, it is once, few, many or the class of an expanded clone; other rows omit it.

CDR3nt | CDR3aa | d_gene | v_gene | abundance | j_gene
TGTGCCAGCAGCCAACCACAGGGTAACACTGAAGCTTTCTTT | CASSQPQGNTEAFF | - | TRBV3-1 | - | TRBJ1-1
TGTGCCAGCAGCCAGAACAGGGCGACTAATGAAAAACTGTTTTTT | CASSQNRATNEKLFF | - | TRBV7-9 | many | TRBJ1-4
TGTGCCTGGAGTGCAGCCCCCTGGGGGACTGAAGCTTTCTTT | CAWSAAPWGTEAFF | - | TRBV30 | many | TRBJ1-1
TGTGCCAGCAGCCGCGGGACAGGGTTTGGAAACACCATATATTTT | CASSRGTGFGNTIYF | TRBD1 | TRBV11-2 | medium-sized | TRBJ1-3
TGTGCCAGCACCCAACGACAGGGAACCTACGAGCAGTACTTC | CASTQRQGTYEQYF | TRBD1 | TRBV6-5 | many | TRBJ2-7
TGTGCCAGCAGCTTAAGGGACCCAAGCTCAGGTTCACCCCTCCACTTT | CASSLRDPSSGSPLHF | - | TRBV7-6 | - | TRBJ1-6
TGTGCCAGCAGTAGGGGCAGTACTAACTATGGCTACACCTTC | CASSRGSTNYGYTF | - | TRBV5-6 | many | TRBJ1-2
TGTGCCAGCAGCCCGACAGGGGTCCGCTACAATGAGCAGTTCTTC | CASSPTGVRYNEQFF | TRBD1 | TRBV5-4 | many | TRBJ2-1
TGTGCCACCAGCAGGGAGACGGGGGAGCCTCACAATGAGCAGTTCTTC | CATSRETGEPHNEQFF | - | TRBV15 | many | TRBJ2-1
TGTGCCAGCAGCTTAGACAAGGGCTCGCAGTTCTTC | CASSLDKGSQFF | - | TRBV7-9 | - | TRBJ2-1
TGCAGCGTTGGCGGGTTGGGCTCCTACAATGAGCAGTTCTTC | CSVGGLGSYNEQFF | - | TRBV29-1 | many | TRBJ2-1
TGCAGTGCCACGGGATTCTTAAACTATGGCTACACCTTC | CSATGFLNYGYTF | - | TRBV20-1 | - | TRBJ1-2
TGTGCTAGCAGCTTACGAATCGAAGCTTCTGAGCAGTTCTTC | CASSLRIEASEQFF | - | TRBV7-7 | many | TRBJ2-1